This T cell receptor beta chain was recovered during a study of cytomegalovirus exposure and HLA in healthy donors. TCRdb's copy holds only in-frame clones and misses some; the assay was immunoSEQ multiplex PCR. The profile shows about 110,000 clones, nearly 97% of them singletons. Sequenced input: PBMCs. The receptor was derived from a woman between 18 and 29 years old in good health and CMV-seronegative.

In DNA, the CDR3 is TGTGCCTGTCAACAGCCCGGCGGGGGCTACACCTTC. Encoded protein: CACQQPGGGYTF. V is TRBV30 and J is TRBJ1-2; D not certain. This CDR3 has 12 residues. CDR1 and CDR2 from the germline V gene are GTSNPN and SVGIG (reference sequence). V lost 6 bases and J lost 8, with 16 bases in between.